These 11 T cell receptor beta chains came from one sample sequenced in a study of CD8 T cells in ankylosing spondylitis (dated by TCRdb to the late 2010s). Libraries were prepared through 5' RACE. Sequencing took place on an Illumina HiSeq 2500. TCRdb cleaned the public reads at Q25 with fastp, built clones with MiXCR and kept in-frame beta chains. For every CDR3 protein sequence, its rows merge into one entry that carries the most common genes and DNA. This sample holds 250,000 to 350,000 distinct CDR3 sequences; around 20% were observed only once. The ten largest clonotypes hold roughly 8% of the sample. The sample comprised blood, either unsorted or a sorted T cell fraction (not recorded which). These receptors all come from a male donor with ankylosing spondylitis or in good health (not recorded which).

The genes are TRBV9 and TRBJ2-3; no clear D gene. The CDR3 consists of 15 residues. Trimming left V 2 bases short and J 0 bases short, with 10 bases between. CDR1 and CDR2 (germline): SGDLS, YYNGEE. In nucleotides, the CDR3 is TGTGCCAGCAGCGTCGGAGCGAGTAGCACAGATACGCAGTATTTT. Its protein is CASSVGASSTDTQYF.

The rearrangement uses TRBV10-3 and TRBJ1-1, with D possibly being TRBD1 (5 bases). With 3 bases removed from V and 0 bases from J, the gap between germline ends came to 11 bases. Per germline, CDR1 ENHRY and CDR2 SYGVKD. The length of the CDR3 is 15 residues. In nucleotides, the CDR3 is TGTGCCATCAGTGACCCGACAGCAATGAACACTGAAGCTTTCTTT. Protein sequence: CAISDPTAMNTEAFF.

As to this clonotype: In this CDR3 the conserved last residue, phenylalanine or tryptophan, is missing, so a read error is likely. The chain uses TRBV12-3 or TRBV12-4 and TRBJ2-4, with a weak D call TRBD1 (6 bases). The CDR3 extends over 16 amino acids. The germline V and J ends were trimmed by 2 bases and 4 bases, with 15 bases remaining between them. CDR3 DNA sequence: TGTGCCAGCAGTTTAATCGGCGGAAGGGGGAAAAACATTCAGTACTCC. Its translation is CASSLIGGRGKNIQYS.

This clonotype was counted between two and nine times. The chain joins TRBV6-5 to TRBJ2-1, with D unresolved. Trimming cost V 2 bases and J 7 bases, with 15 bases left between them. Germline V gene sequence: CDR1 MNHEY, CDR2 SVGAGI. The CDR3 runs 15 residues. CDR3 residues: CASSYTVDLGNEQFF. As DNA, the CDR3 is TGTGCCAGCAGTTACACCGTGGACCTTGGGAATGAGCAGTTCTTC.

The CDR3 is CASSLGVGLLNTEAFF. CDR3 coding DNA: TGTGCCAGCAGCTTAGGCGTCGGACTCCTGAACACTGAAGCTTTCTTT. The rearrangement joins TRBV7-6 to TRBJ1-1, with D hard to call. Trimming shortened V by 1 base and J by 0 bases, and 12 bases separated the two germline ends. The CDR3 is 16 amino acids. From germline, CDR1 is SGHVS and CDR2 FNYEAQ. Based on the CDR3 plus reference TRBV7-6 and TRBJ1-1, the full variable domain is GAGVSQSPRYKVTKRGQDVALRCDPISGHVSLYWYRQALGQGPEFLTYFNYEAQQDKSGLPNDRFSAERPEGSISTLTIQRTEQRDSAMYRCASSLGVGLLNTEAFFGQGTRLTVV.

This clonotype was counted only a few times. The chain couples TRBV28 to TRBJ1-5; D remains ambiguous. From germline, CDR1 is MDHEN and CDR2 SYDVKM. The CDR3 spans 13 residues. V was cut by 5 bases and J by 7 bases, with 12 bases left in between. DNA for the CDR3: TGTGCCAGCAGTCCTACTAGAGTGCAGCCCCAGCATTTT. Amino acid sequence: CASSPTRVQPQHF. Based on the CDR3 plus reference TRBV28 and TRBJ1-5, the full variable domain is DVKVTQSSRYLVKRTGEKVFLECVQDMDHENMFWYRQDPGLGLRLIYFSYDVKMKEKGDIPEGYSVSREKKERFSLILESASTNQTSMYLCASSPTRVQPQHFGDGTRLSIL.

This chain links TRBV20-1 with TRBJ1-1; D might be TRBD1 (5 bases). The CDR3 is 14 residues long. Trimming shortened V by 3 bases and J by 3 bases, and 14 bases separated the two germline ends. Germline assignment: CDR1 DFQATT and CDR2 SNEGSKA (reference sequence). DNA for the CDR3: TGCAGTGCTAGGACCACCGGGACTTACACTGAAGCTTTCTTT. It specifies CSARTTGTYTEAFF.

The rearrangement joins TRBV7-8 to TRBJ2-2; 10 nucleotides line up with TRBD2. Germline V lookup: CDR1 SGHVS, CDR2 FQNEAQ. V lost 2 bases and J lost 7; bases outside the gene matches: 7. CDR3 size: 16 residues. This CDR3 is CASSLSGRALGGELFF. CDR3 sequence (DNA): TGTGCCAGCAGCTTAAGCGGGAGGGCCCTCGGCGGGGAGCTGTTTTTT. Full variable domain (rest looked up from reference TRBV7-8 and TRBJ2-2): GAGVSQSPRYKVAKRGQDVALRCDPISGHVSLFWYQQALGQGPEFLTYFQNEAQLDKSGLPSDRFFAERPEGSVSTLKIQRTQQEDSAVYLCASSLSGRALGGELFFGEGSRLTVL.

The chain carries TRBV7-3 and TRBJ2-3; either TRBD1 or TRBD2 may supply D (5 bases each). The CDR3 extends over 12 amino acids. The V and J ends lost 3 bases and 8 bases respectively, with 9 bases between them. Germline V CDR1 and CDR2: SGHTA, FQGTGA. DNA for the CDR3: TGTGCCAGCAGCTTGGGACCAACTACGCAGTATTTT. It specifies CASSLGPTTQYF.

The V and J genes are TRBV3-1 and TRBJ2-1; D gene uncertain. The CDR3 extends over 15 amino acids. Trimming removed 6 bases from V and 7 bases from J, with 19 bases in between. Germline values: CDR1 LGHDT, CDR2 YNNKEL (reference sequence). In DNA form, the CDR3 reads TGTGCCAGCAGAAGTCAAGCGCTCTTAGGGAATGAGCAGTTCTTC. Its protein is CASRSQALLGNEQFF.

J is TRBJ2-6 and V is TRBV25-1; no firm D call. The CDR3 covers 19 residues. V lost 10 bases and J lost 0, with 25 bases in between. CDR1 MGHDK and CDR2 SYGVNS come from the germline V gene. In DNA, the CDR3 is TGTGCCACCTTCGGACGAGGCTTATCCCCATCCTCTGGGGCCAACGTCCTGACTTTC. Amino acid sequence: CATFGRGLSPSSGANVLTF.